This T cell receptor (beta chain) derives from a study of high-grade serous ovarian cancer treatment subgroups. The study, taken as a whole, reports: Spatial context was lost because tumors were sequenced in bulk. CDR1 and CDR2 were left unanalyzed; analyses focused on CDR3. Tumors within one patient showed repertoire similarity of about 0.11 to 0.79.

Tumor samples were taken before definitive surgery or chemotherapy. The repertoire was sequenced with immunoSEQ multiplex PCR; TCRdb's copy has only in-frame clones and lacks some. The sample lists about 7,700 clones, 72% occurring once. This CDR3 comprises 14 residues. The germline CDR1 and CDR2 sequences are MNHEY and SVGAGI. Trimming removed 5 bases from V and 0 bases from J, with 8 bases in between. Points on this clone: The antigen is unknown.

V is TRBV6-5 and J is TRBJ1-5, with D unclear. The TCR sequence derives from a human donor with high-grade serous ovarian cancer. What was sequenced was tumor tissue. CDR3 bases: TGTGCCAGCAGTCTTCCCGATAGCAATCAGCCCCAGCATTTT. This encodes CASSLPDSNQPQHF.